One sample yielded the 21 T cell receptor beta chains listed below, sequenced in a study of tumor-infiltrating lymphocytes in primary liver carcinoma. Without any cell sorting, 20-30 mg of bulk tissue yielded co-extracted RNA and DNA. Total RNA amounting to approximately 460 ng was the source from which TCR beta cDNA was made with a constant-region primer. The TCR beta library was amplified through three nested multiplex PCR rounds in a modified ARM-PCR procedure. For 10 cycles apiece, the opening two PCR rounds ran with TRBV1-TRBV30 forward primers and a C-beta reverse primer. TCRdb analysed the multiplex PCR reads with MiXCR anew, one entry per CDR3 protein. The table shows around 190,000 distinct CDR3 sequences, with roughly 80% occurring only once. Material for sequencing was tumor tissue from primary liver carcinoma. These receptors were taken from a man between 40 and 49 years old with primary liver carcinoma and hepatitis B virus infection.

This sequence joins TRBV5-4 and TRBJ2-7; perhaps TRBD1 as D (6 bases). Germline V lookup: CDR1 SGHNT, CDR2 YYREEE (reference sequence). Trimming removed 4 bases at V and 1 base at J, with 9 bases between. The CDR3 is made up of 13 amino acids. The CDR3 reads CASSGQWSYEQYF. CDR3 nucleotide sequence: TGTGCCAGCAGCGGACAGTGGTCCTACGAGCAGTACTTC.

Details on this clonotype: The junction does not match germline at one end; this may be a read error. Here the CDR3 reads CASSLIAGGYEQYF. CDR3 bases: TGTGCCAGCAGTTTGATAGCGGGAGGCTACGAGCAGTATTTC. The chain is built from TRBV12-3 or TRBV12-4 and TRBJ2-7; 10 bases map to TRBD2. The CDR3 consists of 14 residues.

The gene calls are TRBV7-9 and TRBJ2-3; D is possibly TRBD1 or TRBD2 (7 bases each). This CDR3 has 15 amino acids. The V gene lost 7 bases and the J gene lost 2 bases, with 16 bases spanning the gap. Germline loops: CDR1 SEHNR, CDR2 FQNEAQ (reference sequence). The CDR3 DNA is TGTGCCAGCATCTGGGAGGGGGCCCCCACAGATACGCAGTATTTT. Amino acid sequence: CASIWEGAPTDTQYF. Supplemented by reference TRBV7-9 and TRBJ2-3, the full variable domain reads DTGVSQNPRHKITKRGQNVTFRCDPISEHNRLYWYRQTLGQGPEFLTYFQNEAQLEKSRLLSDRFSAERPKGSFSTLEIQRTEQGDSAMYLCASIWEGAPTDTQYFGPGTRLTVL.

Details on this clonotype: A read error is possible here, since a much larger clone lies one base away. The chain carries TRBV7-9 and TRBJ2-7; the D gene is possibly TRBD1 (5 bases). Trimming left V 4 bases short and J 1 base short, with 14 bases between. The CDR3 has 15 residues. The V gene's germline CDR1 is SEHNR and CDR2 FQNEAQ (reference sequence). The CDR3 region is CASSSTTTVSYEQYF. The CDR3 DNA is TGTGCCAGCAGCTCCACCACGACAGTATCCTACGAGCAGTACTTC.

This clonotype showed up just a few times. In DNA, the CDR3 is TGTGCCAGCAGAAACAAGGGGGGGACCGGGGAGCTGTTTTTT. Translation: CASRNKGGTGELFF. The chain joins TRBV7-2 to TRBJ2-2, with a weak D call TRBD2 (7 bases). From germline, CDR1 is SGHTA and CDR2 FQGNSA. The CDR3 consists of 14 residues. With 6 bases removed from V and 5 bases from J, the gap between germline ends came to 13 bases.

In this sample, this clonotype turned up many times. This chain connects TRBV29-1 to TRBJ1-1; no firm D call. The CDR3 spans 8 residues. The V end lost 6 bases, the J end lost 10 bases, and 6 bases lay between the germline ends. The germline CDR1 and CDR2 sequences are SQVTM and ANQGSEA. The CDR3 coding sequence is TGCAGCGTAGCAGGAGCTTTCTTT. Encoded protein: CSVAGAFF.

This clonotype occurred once. Because it lacks the conserved phenylalanine or tryptophan at the end, this CDR3 is likely a read error. The CDR3 loop is CASSQEGSGGDSSLHI. CDR3 nucleotides: TGTGCCAGCAGCCAAGAGGGGTCAGGAGGAGATTCATCCCTCCACATT. V is TRBV4-2 and J is TRBJ1-6; D remains ambiguous. The CDR3 is made up of 16 amino acids. CDR1 is LGHNA and CDR2 is YNFKEQ in the germline V gene.

Points on this clonotype: It is likely a read error, because the conserved phenylalanine at the end of the CDR3 is missing. This chain links TRBV4-1 with TRBJ2-3; the D is unclear. This CDR3 has 12 residues. Germline CDR1 and CDR2: MGHRA and YSYEKL. This chain's CDR3 is CASSGNTDTQYS. CDR3 bases: TGTGCCAGCAGTGGAAACACAGATACGCAGTATTCT.

In regard to this clonotype: An end of the junction differs from the germline gene, which may be a read error. J is TRBJ2-7 and V is TRBV5-1; 10 bases line up with TRBD2. Germline V gives CDR1 SGHRS, CDR2 YFSETQ. The CDR3 totals 15 residues. Here the CDR3 DNA reads TGCTCCAGCAGTTCGGGACTAGCGAGAACCTACGAGCAGTACTTC. Residues: CSSSSGLARTYEQYF.

V usage is TRBV12-3 or TRBV12-4 and J usage is TRBJ2-1, with D uncertain. The assigned J gene may be wrong: the sequence end matches TRBJ2-7 better. The CDR3 runs to 12 residues. The CDR3 loop is CASSVDNNEQYF. The CDR3, as DNA: TGTGCCAGCAGTGTAGATAACAATGAGCAGTACTTC.

As regards this clonotype: An end of the junction differs from the germline gene, which may be a read error. The chain carries TRBV11-3 and TRBJ2-1; no reliable D call. CDR1 is SGHNT and CDR2 is YENEEA in the germline V gene. CDR3 length: 14 amino acids. CDR3 nucleotide sequence: TGTGCCAGCAGCTTAGGGGTCAGCAACAAAGTGCAGTTTTTC. It is translated as CASSLGVSNKVQFF.

As concerns this clonotype: A junction boundary mismatches the germline segment, possibly from a read error. The chain combines TRBV6-6 with TRBJ2-6, with D perhaps TRBD1 (6 bases). Germline loops: CDR1 MNHNY, CDR2 SVGAGI (reference sequence). This CDR3 is built from 15 residues. CDR3 sequence (DNA): TGTGCCAGCAGCTCCCAGGGGATGGGGGCCAACGTCATGACTTTC. This translates into CASSSQGMGANVMTF.

The table lists this clonotype with a count of one. The chain has TRBV9 and TRBJ2-1, with TRBD2 matching over 9 bases. V lost 3 bases and J lost 2; bases outside the gene matches: 12. The CDR3 runs 18 residues. CDR1 and CDR2 (germline): SGDLS, YYNGEE. CDR3 in amino acids: CASSAGSGTSFTYNEQFF. The CDR3, as DNA: TGTGCCAGCAGCGCGGGATCTGGGACTAGCTTTACCTACAATGAGCAGTTCTTC. The full variable domain, rest sourced from reference TRBV9 and TRBJ2-1, is DSGVTQTPKHLITATGQRVTLRCSPRSGDLSVYWYQQSLDQGLQFLIQYYNGEERAKGNILERFSAQQFPDLHSELNLSSLELGDSALYFCASSAGSGTSFTYNEQFFGPGTRLTVL.

Remarks on this clonotype: Germline and junction disagree at one end, which may indicate a read error. The chain recombines TRBV12-3 or TRBV12-4 with TRBJ1-2; no firm D call. CDR3 size: 13 residues. CDR3 residues: CASSVAHVYGHTF. Written as DNA, the CDR3 is TGTGCCAGCAGTGTGGCCCATGTCTATGGCCACACCTTC.

This chain joins TRBV6-1 and TRBJ1-5; 7 bases map to TRBD1. The DNA matches TRBJ2-3 better at its end, which makes the J call doubtful. This CDR3 spans 16 amino acids. Germline V CDR1 and CDR2: MNHNS, SASEGT. CDR3 in amino acids: CASSEKGQGEHQPQYF. The CDR3 DNA reads as TGTGCCAGCAGTGAAAAAGGGCAGGGGGAACATCAGCCCCAGTATTTT.

On this clonotype: A much more abundant neighbour one base away suggests this may be a read error. This sequence joins TRBV30 and TRBJ2-3, with D tentatively TRBD1 (5 bases). The germline gives CDR1 GTSNPN, CDR2 SVGIG (reference sequence). V was pared by 2 bases and J by 0 bases, with 15 bases between. This CDR3 is built from 16 residues. CDR3 bases: TGTGCCTGGAGTAGGACCCGGACATCTAGCACAGATACGCAGTATTTT. Translated, it gives CAWSRTRTSSTDTQYF.

With regard to this clonotype: In this CDR3 the conserved last residue, phenylalanine or tryptophan, is missing, so a read error is likely. This chain connects TRBV6-4 to TRBJ2-5, with 12 positions matching TRBD2. This CDR3 has 15 amino acids. The germline V gene encodes CDR1 MRHNA and CDR2 SNTAGT. V dropped 9 bases and J dropped 3; count of bases not matched to a gene: 8. The CDR3 sequence: CASDRTSGTEETQYL. In nucleotides, the CDR3 is TGTGCCAGTGACAGGACTAGCGGGACGGAAGAGACCCAGTACCTA.

With regard to this clonotype: The junction differs from germline at one of its ends, possibly a read error. The V and J genes are TRBV6-6 and TRBJ2-3; 11 bases agree with TRBD2. This CDR3 region has 15 residues. Germline CDR1 and CDR2: MNHNY and SVGAGI (reference sequence). The CDR3 here is CASSLSGRGADRQYF. Here the CDR3 DNA reads TGTGCAAGCAGCCTTAGCGGGAGGGGGGCAGATAGGCAGTATTTT.

Points on this clonotype: One junction end disagrees with the germline gene, perhaps due to a read error. The rearrangement links TRBV11-2 to TRBJ2-5; D remains ambiguous. Germline assignment: CDR1 SGHAT and CDR2 FQNNGV. The CDR3 runs to 15 residues. The CDR3 DNA is TGTGCCAGCAGTCCAGTCGGGCTAGTCCCAGAGACCCAGCACTTC. Translated, it gives CASSPVGLVPETQHF.

This chain joins TRBV12-3 or TRBV12-4 and TRBJ2-3, with 9 bases matching TRBD1. The CDR3 loop spans 14 amino acids. The V gene end was trimmed by 9 bases and the J gene end by 6 bases; junction bases not matched to a gene: 10. The CDR3 DNA follows: TGTGCCAGGATAACCGGGACAGGGACGGATACGCAGTATTTT. Protein: CARITGTGTDTQYF.

As to this clonotype: Germline is not matched at one junction end, which may reflect a read error. The rearrangement joins TRBV11-3 to TRBJ1-5, with D maybe TRBD1 (5 bases). This CDR3 comprises 15 residues. Germline V gene sequence: CDR1 SGHNT, CDR2 YENEEA. CDR3 loop: CTSSLDLGVAQPQNF. The DNA for the CDR3 is TGTACCAGCAGCTTAGATCTGGGGGTGGCTCAGCCTCAGAATTTT.